This is a list of T cell receptor beta chains from one sample in a study of shared clonotypes between healthy human individuals. Data came from immunoSEQ multiplex PCR; TCRdb stores just in-frame clones and leaves some out. Of approximately 600,000 clones in the sample, roughly 95% were seen once. The sequenced sample consisted of naive CD8+ T cells sorted from blood. These receptors were collected from a woman in her 30s in good health. The CDR3 runs from the conserved cysteine through the conserved F or W. Fields, in order: CDR3 length, V gene, D gene, J gene, clone size, CDR3 protein, CDR3 DNA. A D gene is named only where the DNA matches it firmly. A clone size is listed for some rows: how often the clone was seen (once, few, many), or a class if it is expanded.

>16|TRBV9|TRBD2|TRBJ2-7|once
CASSVGVAGGVYEQYF
TGTGCCAGCAGCGTAGGGGTAGCGGGAGGGGTATACGAGCAGTACTTC
>16|TRBV6-5|-|TRBJ2-5|-
CASSYRFQGFQETQYF
TGTGCCAGCAGTTACCGTTTTCAGGGGTTCCAAGAGACCCAGTACTTC
>16|TRBV4-1|-|TRBJ1-6|-
CASSPRDTLGGSPLHF
TGCGCCAGCAGCCCTAGAGATACCCTAGGGGGTTCGCCCCTCCACTTT
>13|TRBV6-1|-|TRBJ1-5|-
CASNGPFNQPQHF
TGTGCCAGTAATGGACCCTTCAATCAGCCCCAGCATTTT
>15|TRBV7-3|-|TRBJ1-1|-
CASSSFHDPGTEAFF
TGTGCCAGCAGCTCATTCCACGACCCGGGGACTGAAGCTTTCTTT
>17|TRBV27|-|TRBJ2-7|-
CASSLSVTGSTLYEQYF
TGTGCCAGCAGTTTATCGGTAACAGGCTCCACGCTCTACGAGCAGTACTTC
>13|TRBV6-1|TRBD1|TRBJ2-7|-
CASSDLGGREQYF
TGTGCCAGCAGTGATTTAGGGGGCAGGGAGCAGTACTTC
>12|TRBV28|-|TRBJ2-7|-
CASSSTRSEQYF
TGTGCCAGCAGTTCGACCCGCTCCGAGCAGTACTTC
>13|TRBV27|-|TRBJ2-2|-
CASSLYNTGELFF
TGTGCCAGCAGCCTATACAACACCGGGGAGCTGTTTTTT
>15|TRBV5-1|TRBD1|TRBJ2-2|-
CASSLASTGAGELFF
TGCGCCAGCAGCTTGGCCTCTACAGGGGCCGGGGAGCTGTTTTTT
>15|TRBV5-8|TRBD1|TRBJ1-5|-
CASSLGQGPNQPQHF
TGTGCCAGCAGCCTGGGACAGGGACCTAATCAGCCCCAGCATTTT
>14|TRBV29-1|-|TRBJ1-3|-
CSVERQGHGNTIYF
TGCAGCGTTGAAAGGCAGGGGCACGGAAACACCATATATTTT
>14|TRBV28|TRBD2|TRBJ2-7|-
CASSLAGGTHEQYF
TGTGCCAGCAGTTTGGCGGGAGGCACCCACGAGCAGTACTTC
>15|TRBV9|-|TRBJ1-1|-
CASSAPSGEDTEAFF
TGTGCCAGCAGCGCACCATCTGGGGAGGACACTGAAGCTTTCTTT
>12|TRBV27|-|TRBJ2-2|-
CASSWTAGELFF
TGTGCCAGCAGTTGGACGGCCGGGGAGCTGTTTTTT
>14|TRBV28|-|TRBJ2-5|-
CASSLAWGRETQYF
TGTGCCAGCAGTTTAGCTTGGGGGCGGGAGACCCAGTACTTC
>19|TRBV19|TRBD1|TRBJ1-1|-
CASSIDLLGGQDQNTEAFF
TGTGCCAGTAGTATAGATCTATTAGGGGGACAGGACCAGAACACTGAAGCTTTCTTT
>16|TRBV7-9|-|TRBJ2-7|-
CASSPARGREEYEQYF
TGTGCCAGCAGCCCAGCTCGAGGCCGGGAAGAGTACGAGCAGTACTTC
>13|TRBV7-9|-|TRBJ2-7|-
CASGDGPTYEQYF
TGTGCCAGCGGGGATGGACCGACATACGAGCAGTACTTC
>15|TRBV5-4|TRBD1|TRBJ1-2|-
CASSSGDRANYGYTF
TGTGCCAGCAGCTCCGGGGACAGGGCAAACTATGGCTACACCTTC
>14|TRBV10-3|-|TRBJ2-1|-
CAMGGGSSYNEQFF
TGTGCCATGGGAGGTGGGAGCTCCTACAATGAGCAGTTCTTC
>14|TRBV5-6|TRBD1|TRBJ2-3|-
CASSWTGLTDTQYF
TGTGCCAGCAGCTGGACAGGGCTCACAGATACGCAGTATTTT
>14|TRBV30|-|TRBJ2-7|-
CAWSRAGRPYEQYF
TGTGCCTGGAGTAGAGCAGGGAGACCCTACGAGCAGTACTTC
>13|TRBV27|-|TRBJ1-1|once
CASSLKSLSEAFF
TGTGCCAGCAGTTTAAAGTCTCTCTCTGAAGCTTTCTTT
>14|TRBV27|-|TRBJ2-7|-
CASSLGISSYEQYF
TGTGCCAGCAGTTTGGGGATAAGCTCCTACGAGCAGTACTTC
>12|TRBV7-8|-|TRBJ1-2|-
CASLTRAGGYTF
TGTGCCAGTCTTACGAGGGCCGGTGGCTACACCTTC
>14|TRBV19|-|TRBJ1-1|once
CASSLSFPGQEAFF
TGTGCCAGTAGTCTCTCATTTCCGGGACAAGAAGCTTTCTTT
>16|TRBV5-8|TRBD2|TRBJ2-7|-
CASSLAAREGTYEQYF
TGTGCCAGCAGCTTGGCTGCGCGGGAGGGCACCTACGAGCAGTACTTC
>13|TRBV7-2|-|TRBJ1-2|-
CASSFGGSDGYTF
TGTGCCAGCAGCTTTGGGGGAAGCGATGGCTACACCTTC
>13|TRBV11-2|TRBD1|TRBJ2-7|-
CASSQTGSYEQYF
TGTGCCAGCAGCCAGACAGGGTCCTACGAGCAGTACTTC
>13|TRBV4-1|-|TRBJ2-7|-
CASSPGVSYEQYF
TGCGCCAGCAGCCCAGGAGTAAGCTACGAGCAGTACTTC
>16|TRBV13|TRBD2|TRBJ2-3|once
CASSLGLAGGTDTQYF
TGTGCCAGCAGCTTAGGACTAGCGGGTGGCACAGATACGCAGTATTTT
>13|TRBV2|-|TRBJ2-5|-
CASSEVTIETQYF
TGTGCCAGCAGTGAAGTTACCATTGAGACCCAGTACTTC
>14|TRBV19|TRBD2|TRBJ2-1|-
CASSIQTSGNEQFF
TGTGCCAGTAGTATCCAAACTAGCGGGAATGAGCAGTTCTTC
>15|TRBV28|-|TRBJ2-2|-
CASSPSESNTGELFF
TGTGCCAGCAGCCCTAGCGAATCGAACACCGGGGAGCTGTTTTTT
>15|TRBV14|TRBD1|TRBJ1-3|-
CASSLRTGPGNTIYF
TGTGCCAGCAGCCTTCGGACAGGGCCTGGAAACACCATATATTTT
>12|TRBV7-9|-|TRBJ2-7|-
CASSLVPGEQYF
TGTGCCAGCAGCTTAGTACCCGGAGAGCAGTACTTC
>15|TRBV5-1|-|TRBJ2-1|once
CASSLQWEGVGEQFF
TGCGCCAGCAGCTTGCAGTGGGAGGGGGTGGGGGAGCAGTTCTTC
>15|TRBV7-8|-|TRBJ2-2|-
CASTLGGLGAGELFF
TGTGCCAGCACTCTCGGGGGCTTAGGCGCCGGGGAGCTGTTTTTT
>14|TRBV7-9|TRBD2|TRBJ2-2|-
CASREGTSRGELFF
TGTGCCAGCAGGGAAGGGACTAGTCGGGGGGAGCTGTTTTTT
>14|TRBV28|-|TRBJ2-7|-
CASTRDGWVYEQYF
TGTGCCAGCACCAGGGACGGGTGGGTCTACGAGCAGTACTTC
>13|TRBV4-1|-|TRBJ2-2|-
CASSQFNTGELFF
TGCGCCAGCAGCCAATTTAACACCGGGGAGCTGTTTTTT
>20|TRBV4-1|TRBD2|TRBJ2-3|-
CASSQDPRRGIAGPTDTQYF
TGCGCCAGCAGCCAAGATCCGCGCAGGGGCATAGCGGGACCCACAGATACGCAGTATTTT